This record concerns one T cell receptor beta chain sequence. Samples underwent the assay at deep level. For sorted subsets, roughly 200 ng DNA per replicate equaled some 27,000 T cell genomes. Sequencing used immunoSEQ multiplex PCR; TCRdb keeps in-frame clones, though not all of them. The repertoire holds under 650,000 clones, with 90% to 96% as singletons. This CDR3 is 14 amino acids long. The V end lost 5 bases, the J end lost 4 bases, and 13 bases lay between the germline ends. CDR1 SGHRS and CDR2 YFSETQ come from the germline V gene. The data belong to a study of shared clonotypes between healthy human individuals.

The V call is TRBV5-1, the J call TRBJ1-3, with D perhaps TRBD1 (6 bases). The TCR was taken from a woman aged 30 to 39 in good health. The source material was naive CD4+ T cells sorted from blood. Subset meaning: CD45RA+ positively selected. The CDR3 DNA sequence: TGCGCCAGCAGGGGCCAGGGGAGAGGAAACACCATATATTTT. Protein: CASRGQGRGNTIYF.